This TCR beta chain originates from a study of blood T cell repertoires in COVID-19. Study details: COVID-19 samples, acute and convalescent, were from the United States, Italy and Spain.

Seattle patients were enrolled during active infection and followed longitudinally. Germline loops: CDR1 GTSNPN, CDR2 SVGIG (reference sequence). This CDR3 is built from 15 residues. Trimming removed 5 bases from V and 5 bases from J, with 21 bases in between. Per the study methods: Reference gene primer amplification gave estimated nucleated cell counts. The repertoire was sequenced with immunoSEQ multiplex PCR; TCRdb's copy has only in-frame clones and lacks some. D and trimming were read from the DNA, whereas the V and J calls and clone size are those reported in that table. The sample includes 250,000 to 350,000 clones, about four fifths seen only once; the top ten take roughly 1.5%.

V gene TRBV30 combines with J gene TRBJ2-5, with D maybe TRBD1 (7 bases). The clonotype comes from a human donor with COVID-19, enrolled during active disease. The donor label of this sample is uncertain. Material: peripheral blood. CDR3 DNA: TGTGCCTGGGGTACAGGGGTAGCTGCGGGGGAGACCCAGTACTTC. Translated: CAWGTGVAAGETQYF.